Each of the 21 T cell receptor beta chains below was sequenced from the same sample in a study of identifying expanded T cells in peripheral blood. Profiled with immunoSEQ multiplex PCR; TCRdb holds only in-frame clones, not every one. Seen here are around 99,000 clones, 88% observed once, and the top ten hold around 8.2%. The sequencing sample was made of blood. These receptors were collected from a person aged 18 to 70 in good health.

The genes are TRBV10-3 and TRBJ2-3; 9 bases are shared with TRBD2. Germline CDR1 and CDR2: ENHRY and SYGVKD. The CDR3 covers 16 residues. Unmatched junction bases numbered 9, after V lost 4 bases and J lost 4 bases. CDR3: CAISAGAGGRSDTQYF. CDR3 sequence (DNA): TGTGCCATCAGTGCAGGGGCGGGGGGGCGCTCAGATACGCAGTATTTT.

The CDR3 reads CASSLLWDRGNTGELFF. CDR3 nucleotide sequence: TGTGCCAGCAGTTTATTATGGGACAGGGGGAACACCGGGGAGCTGTTTTTT. V gene TRBV28 combines with J gene TRBJ2-2, with 10 bases aligning to TRBD1. The V segment lost 1 base and the J segment 1 base; nucleotides outside the gene matches: 3. The CDR3 runs 17 residues. CDR1 is MDHEN, CDR2 SYDVKM, per germline.

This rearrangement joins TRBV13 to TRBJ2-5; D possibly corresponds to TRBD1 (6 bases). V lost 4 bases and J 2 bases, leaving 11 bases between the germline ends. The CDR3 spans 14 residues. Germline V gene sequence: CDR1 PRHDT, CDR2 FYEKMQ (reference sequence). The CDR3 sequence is CASSYQGLQETQYF. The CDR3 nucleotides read TGTGCCAGCAGCTACCAGGGGTTACAAGAGACCCAGTACTTC.

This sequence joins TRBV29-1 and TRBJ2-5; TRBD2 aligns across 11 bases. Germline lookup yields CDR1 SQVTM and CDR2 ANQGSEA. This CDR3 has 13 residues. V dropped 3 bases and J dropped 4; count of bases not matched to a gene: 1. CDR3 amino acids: CSVDTSGGETQYF. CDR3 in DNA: TGCAGCGTTGACACTAGCGGGGGAGAGACCCAGTACTTC. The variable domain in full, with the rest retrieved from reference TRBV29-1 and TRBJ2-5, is SAVISQKPSRDICQRGTSLTIQCQVDSQVTMMFWYRQQPGQSLTLIATANQGSEATYESGFVIDKFPISRPNLTFSTLTVSNMSPEDSSIYLCSVDTSGGETQYFGPGTRLLVL.

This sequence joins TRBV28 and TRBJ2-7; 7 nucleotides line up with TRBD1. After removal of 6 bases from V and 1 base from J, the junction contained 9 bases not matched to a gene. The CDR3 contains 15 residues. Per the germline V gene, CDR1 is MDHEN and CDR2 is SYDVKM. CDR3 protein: CASSSTGTASYEQYF. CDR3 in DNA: TGTGCCAGCAGCTCTACCGGGACAGCTTCCTACGAGCAGTACTTC. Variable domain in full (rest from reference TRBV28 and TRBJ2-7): DVKVTQSSRYLVKRTGEKVFLECVQDMDHENMFWYRQDPGLGLRLIYFSYDVKMKEKGDIPEGYSVSREKKERFSLILESASTNQTSMYLCASSSTGTASYEQYFGPGTRLTVT.

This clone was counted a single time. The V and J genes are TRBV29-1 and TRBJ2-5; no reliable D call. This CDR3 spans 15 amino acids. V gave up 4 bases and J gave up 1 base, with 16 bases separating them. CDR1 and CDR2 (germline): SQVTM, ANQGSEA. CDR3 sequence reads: CSVAYRAAPQETQYF. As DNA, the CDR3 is TGCAGCGTTGCTTATCGGGCAGCCCCCCAAGAGACCCAGTACTTC.

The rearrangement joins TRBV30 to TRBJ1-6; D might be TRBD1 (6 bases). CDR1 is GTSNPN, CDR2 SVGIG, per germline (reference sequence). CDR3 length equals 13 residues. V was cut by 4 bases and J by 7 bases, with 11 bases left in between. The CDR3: CAWMGQGNSPLHF. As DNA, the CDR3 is TGTGCCTGGATGGGGCAGGGGAATTCACCCCTCCACTTT.

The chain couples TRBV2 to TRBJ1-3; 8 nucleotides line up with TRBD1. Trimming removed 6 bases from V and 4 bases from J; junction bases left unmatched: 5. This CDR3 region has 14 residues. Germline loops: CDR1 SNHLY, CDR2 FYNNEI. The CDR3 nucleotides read TGTGCCAGCAGAGGGACAGGAGCAGGAAACACCATATATTTT. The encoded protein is CASRGTGAGNTIYF.

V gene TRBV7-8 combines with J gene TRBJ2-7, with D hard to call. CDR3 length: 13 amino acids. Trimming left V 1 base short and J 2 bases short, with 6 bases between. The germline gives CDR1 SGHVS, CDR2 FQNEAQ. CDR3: CASSLVRTYEQYF. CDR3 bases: TGTGCCAGCAGCTTAGTGAGAACCTACGAGCAGTACTTC.

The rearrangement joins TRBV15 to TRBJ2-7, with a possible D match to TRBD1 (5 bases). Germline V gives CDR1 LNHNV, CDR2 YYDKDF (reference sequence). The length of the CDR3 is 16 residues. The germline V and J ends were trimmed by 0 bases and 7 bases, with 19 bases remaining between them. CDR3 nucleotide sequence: TGTGCCACCAGCAGAGAAGGGGTGCATCTTGCCCGTGAGCAGTACTTC. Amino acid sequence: CATSREGVHLAREQYF.

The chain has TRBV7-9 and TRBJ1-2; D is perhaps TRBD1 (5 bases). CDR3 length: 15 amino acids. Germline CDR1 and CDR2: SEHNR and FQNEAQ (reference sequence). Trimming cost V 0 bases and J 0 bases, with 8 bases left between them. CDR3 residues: CASSLAGDSNYGYTF. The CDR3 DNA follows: TGTGCCAGCAGCTTAGCGGGGGATTCTAACTATGGCTACACCTTC.

The CDR3 sequence: CASSPENNQPQHF. Written as DNA, the CDR3 is TGTGCCAGCTCACCAGAAAATAATCAGCCCCAGCATTTT. The V gene is TRBV18, the J gene TRBJ1-5; D remains ambiguous. The length of the CDR3 is 13 residues. Germline V CDR1 and CDR2: KGHSH, LQKENI. Trimming took 2 bases from V and 4 from J, leaving 6 bases between them.

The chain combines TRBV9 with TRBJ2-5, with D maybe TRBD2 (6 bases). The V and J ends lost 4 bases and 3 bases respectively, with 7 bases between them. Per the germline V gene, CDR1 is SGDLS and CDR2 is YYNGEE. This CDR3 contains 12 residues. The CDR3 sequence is CASSRGKETQYF. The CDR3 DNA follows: TGTGCCAGCAGCCGGGGGAAAGAGACCCAGTACTTC.

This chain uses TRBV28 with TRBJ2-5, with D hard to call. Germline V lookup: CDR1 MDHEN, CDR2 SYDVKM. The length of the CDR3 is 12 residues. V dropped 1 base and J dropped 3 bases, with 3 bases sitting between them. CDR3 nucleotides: TGTGCCAGCAGTTTATACGAAGAGACCCAGTACTTC. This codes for CASSLYEETQYF.

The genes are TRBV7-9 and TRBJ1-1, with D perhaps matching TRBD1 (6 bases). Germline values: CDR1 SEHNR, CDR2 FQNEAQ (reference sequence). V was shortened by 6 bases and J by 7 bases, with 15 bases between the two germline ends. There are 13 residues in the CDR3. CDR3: CASSLGGESEAFF. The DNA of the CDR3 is TGTGCCAGCAGTCTAGGGGGGGAGAGTGAAGCTTTCTTT. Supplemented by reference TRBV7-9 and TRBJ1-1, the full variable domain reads DTGVSQNPRHKITKRGQNVTFRCDPISEHNRLYWYRQTLGQGPEFLTYFQNEAQLEKSRLLSDRFSAERPKGSFSTLEIQRTEQGDSAMYLCASSLGGESEAFFGQGTRLTVV.

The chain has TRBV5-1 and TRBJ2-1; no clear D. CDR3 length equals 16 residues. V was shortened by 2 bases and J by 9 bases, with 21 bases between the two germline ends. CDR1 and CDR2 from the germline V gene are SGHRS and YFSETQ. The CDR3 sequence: CASSFSSNRKWGEQFF. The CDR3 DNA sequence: TGCGCCAGCAGCTTTAGTTCCAACCGCAAATGGGGTGAGCAGTTCTTC.

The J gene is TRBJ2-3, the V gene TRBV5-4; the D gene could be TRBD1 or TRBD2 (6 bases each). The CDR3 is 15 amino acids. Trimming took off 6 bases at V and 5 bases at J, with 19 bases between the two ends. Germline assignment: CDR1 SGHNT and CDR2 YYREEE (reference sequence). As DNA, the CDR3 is TGTGCCAGCACGAGGGGGACTCTGTCTCGAGATACGCAGTATTTT. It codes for CASTRGTLSRDTQYF.

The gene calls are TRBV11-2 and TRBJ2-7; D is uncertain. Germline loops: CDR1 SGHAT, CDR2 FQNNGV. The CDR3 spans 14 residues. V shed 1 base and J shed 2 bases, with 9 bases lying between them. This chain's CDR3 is CASSLAGGTYEQYF. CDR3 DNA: TGTGCCAGCAGCTTAGCGGGCGGAACCTACGAGCAGTACTTC.

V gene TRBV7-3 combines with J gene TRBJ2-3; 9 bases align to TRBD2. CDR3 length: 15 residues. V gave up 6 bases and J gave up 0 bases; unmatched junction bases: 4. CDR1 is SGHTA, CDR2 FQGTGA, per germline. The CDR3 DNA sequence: TGTGCCAGCAGTCCTAGCGGGGCTAGCACAGATACGCAGTATTTT. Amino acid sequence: CASSPSGASTDTQYF.

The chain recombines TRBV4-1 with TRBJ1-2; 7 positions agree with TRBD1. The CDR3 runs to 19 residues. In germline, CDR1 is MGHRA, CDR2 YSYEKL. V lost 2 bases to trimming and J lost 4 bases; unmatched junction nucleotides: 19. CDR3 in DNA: TGCGCCAGCAGCCAAACCGAACGCACCCCGGACAGGAGGTCCTATGGCTACACCTTC. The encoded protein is CASSQTERTPDRRSYGYTF.

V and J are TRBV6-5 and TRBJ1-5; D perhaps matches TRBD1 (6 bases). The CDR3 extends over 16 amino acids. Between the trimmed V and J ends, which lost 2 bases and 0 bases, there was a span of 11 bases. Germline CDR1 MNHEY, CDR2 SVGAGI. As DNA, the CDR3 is TGTGCCAGCAGTTACCCGACAGGTTATAGCAATCAGCCCCAGCATTTT. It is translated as CASSYPTGYSNQPQHF.